The clone carrying this T cell receptor beta chain was seen many times. Each CDR3 protein gets one entry after TCRdb re-called the RT-PCR reads with MiXCR. This sample has about 680,000 distinct CDR3 sequences; about 14% occur once, and the top ten carry 3.6%. The V and J ends lost 0 bases and 0 bases respectively, with 13 bases between them. This CDR3 is 17 amino acids long. The chain uses TRBV12-3 or TRBV12-4 and TRBJ2-3; TRBD2 might be the D (6 bases). The source of this sequence is a female donor in good health, serving as a healthy control. Material: memory CD4+ T cells from blood. The CDR3 sequence is CASSLALGEESTDTQYF. DNA of the CDR3: TGTGCCAGCAGTTTAGCGCTAGGGGAGGAGAGCACAGATACGCAGTATTTT.